This TCR beta chain was sequenced in a study of T cell changes during pregnancy in multiple sclerosis. Profiling relied on immunoSEQ multiplex PCR, and the TCRdb table lists in-frame clones only, not all of them. This repertoire shows around 92,000 clones, approximately 92% found once; its top ten account for around 4.1%. The germline CDR1 and CDR2 sequences are SGHRS and YFSETQ. After removal of 7 bases from V and 12 bases from J, the junction contained 16 bases not matched to a gene. The CDR3 loop spans 15 amino acids. Sequenced material: peripheral blood, taken in the first trimester of pregnancy. The clonotype was recovered from a female donor with multiple sclerosis, enrolled in a pregnancy study. This rearrangement joins TRBV5-1 to TRBJ1-1, with 12 bases aligning to TRBD1. The chain's CDR3 is CASDPGQGAGIGTFF. In DNA, the CDR3 is TGCGCCAGCGACCCGGGACAGGGGGCGGGAATAGGTACTTTCTTT.